These 7 T cell receptor beta chains originate from one sample sequenced in a study of control samples from healthy donors and cancer patients. Produced via immunoSEQ multiplex PCR; TCRdb's table is partial and in-frame only. The sample lists about 170,000 clones; about nine tenths were seen once. Sequencing used blood. The receptors here all came from a woman in her thirties in good health.

The chain is built from TRBV7-2 and TRBJ1-1, with 7 bases fitting TRBD1. After removal of 5 bases from V and 5 bases from J, the junction contained 8 bases not matched to a gene. This CDR3 contains 14 residues. CDR1 is SGHTA, CDR2 FQGNSA, per germline. CDR3 DNA: TGTGCCAGCAGCGTCCCAGGGGGTTGGACTGAAGCTTTCTTT. Translating it yields CASSVPGGWTEAFF.

The rearrangement links TRBV7-2 to TRBJ2-1; tentative D call: TRBD1 (6 bases). The germline gives CDR1 SGHTA, CDR2 FQGNSA. V was trimmed by 5 bases and J by 1 base, leaving 9 bases between them. The CDR3 extends over 14 amino acids. The CDR3 DNA is TGTGCCAGCAGCGGCGGACAGTCCTACAATGAGCAGTTCTTC. Translation: CASSGGQSYNEQFF.

V gene TRBV24-1 combines with J gene TRBJ1-3; D gene unclear. The CDR3 has 16 amino acids. Looked up from germline, CDR1 is KGHDR and CDR2 is SFDVKD. The V gene lost 1 base and the J gene lost 0 bases, with 9 bases spanning the gap. CDR3 DNA: TGTGCCACCAGTGATTTTTCAGTCCCCTCTGGAAACACCATATATTTT. Translating it yields CATSDFSVPSGNTIYF.

V gene TRBV19 combines with J gene TRBJ1-3; D ambiguous. V lost 6 bases and J 0 bases, leaving 15 bases between the germline ends. Looked up from germline, CDR1 is LNHDA and CDR2 is SQIVND (reference sequence). The length of the CDR3 is 16 residues. CDR3 sequence reads: CASRLAGRSSGNTIYF. The CDR3 nucleotides read TGTGCCAGTAGACTGGCCGGCAGGAGCTCTGGAAACACCATATATTTT.

The rearrangement uses TRBV30 and TRBJ2-7; D is unclear. The CDR3 extends over 13 amino acids. Germline V gene sequence: CDR1 GTSNPN, CDR2 SVGIG (reference sequence). V was trimmed by 0 bases and J by 2 bases, leaving 8 bases between them. CDR3 nucleotides: TGTGCCTGGAGTGTACCCGCAGCCTACGAGCAGTACTTC. It translates to CAWSVPAAYEQYF.

V and J are TRBV4-3 and TRBJ2-1; TRBD2 matches at 7 bases. The ends lost 0 bases at V and 4 bases at J; junction bases unmatched: 9. The CDR3 length is 17 residues. Per germline, CDR1 LGHNA and CDR2 YSLEER. The CDR3 here is CASSQDPGGGGYNEQFF. The CDR3 DNA sequence: TGCGCCAGCAGCCAAGATCCGGGCGGGGGAGGATACAATGAGCAGTTCTTC.

The chain joins TRBV5-4 to TRBJ1-1; 8 bases line up with TRBD1. V dropped 4 bases and J dropped 10; count of bases not matched to a gene: 6. The germline gives CDR1 SGHNT, CDR2 YYREEE (reference sequence). The CDR3 length is 12 residues. The DNA for the CDR3 is TGTGCCAGCAGCCCGGACAGGGAAGGAGCTTTCTTT. This gives the protein CASSPDREGAFF.